The subject of this entry is one T cell receptor (beta chain). Antigen unknown. This sample was taken from a study of T cell responses to AZD1222 COVID-19 vaccine. Repertoires were generated with immunoSEQ multiplex PCR, while TCRdb's copy carries only in-frame clones and drops some. The sample yields some 120,000 clones, around 85% seen once. Findings and limits, study-wide: Researchers took repertoire samples only after the peak T cell response had come. Females made up more of the donors, who were largely white British, and clonal diversity may have come out too low.

Second-dose intervals near 4 or 12 weeks were combined. The clonotype was recovered from an adult who received the AZD1222 COVID-19 vaccine. The sample was peripheral blood, taken 28 days after the second AZD1222 dose.

The CDR3 reads CASSLGETRHGYTF. CDR3 coding DNA: TGTGCCAGCAGCTTAGGAGAGACACGGCATGGCTACACCTTC. The chain joins TRBV7-9 to TRBJ1-2; D is undetermined. Between the trimmed V and J ends, which lost 1 base and 6 bases, there was a span of 12 bases. Germline V lookup: CDR1 SEHNR, CDR2 FQNEAQ (reference sequence). The CDR3 covers 14 residues. Combining the CDR3 with reference TRBV7-9 and TRBJ1-2 gives the whole variable domain DTGVSQNPRHKITKRGQNVTFRCDPISEHNRLYWYRQTLGQGPEFLTYFQNEAQLEKSRLLSDRFSAERPKGSFSTLEIQRTEQGDSAMYLCASSLGETRHGYTFGSGTRLTVV.